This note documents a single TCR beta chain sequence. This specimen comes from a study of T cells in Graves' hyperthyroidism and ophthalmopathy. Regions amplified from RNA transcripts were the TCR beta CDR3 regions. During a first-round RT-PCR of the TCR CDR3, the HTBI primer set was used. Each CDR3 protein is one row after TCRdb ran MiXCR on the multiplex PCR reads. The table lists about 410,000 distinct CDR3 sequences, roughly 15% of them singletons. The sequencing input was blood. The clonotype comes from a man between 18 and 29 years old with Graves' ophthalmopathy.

This CDR3 is CATLWYRGPDEQFF. CDR3 nucleotide sequence: TGTGCCACCCTTTGGTATAGGGGCCCCGATGAGCAGTTCTTC. The chain links TRBV6-1 to TRBJ2-1, with D possibly matching TRBD1 (5 bases). Germline V lookup: CDR1 MNHNS, CDR2 SASEGT. V was cut by 10 bases and J by 8 bases, with 21 bases left in between. This CDR3 is built from 14 residues.